The rows below give T cell receptor beta chains drawn from one sample of a study of OX40 agonist ivuxolimab in advanced cancers. Here immunoSEQ multiplex PCR was the method, and the copy in TCRdb shows in-frame clones only, minus some. Of under 45,000 clones detected, around four fifths appear once; the ten largest clones hold about 20%. Here the sequenced sample was CD4+ or CD8+ T cells sorted from blood, taken in a trial of the OX40 agonist ivuxolimab. The receptors come from an adult with an advanced solid tumor such as melanoma, head and neck, liver or kidney cancer. Both conserved end residues are part of each CDR3. Rows may omit the clone size; those that give it use once, few, many or a size class.

v_gene: TRBV5-1
abundance: few
CDR3aa: CASSLGTGIDEQYF

v_gene: TRBV7-2
abundance: -
CDR3aa: CASSLKVNTEAFF

v_gene: TRBV6-5
abundance: -
CDR3aa: CASSLAGGNTGELFF

v_gene: TRBV20-1
abundance: -
CDR3aa: CSATPSTEAFF

v_gene: TRBV7-8
abundance: -
CDR3aa: CASSLAAHSNQPQHF

v_gene: TRBV30
abundance: -
CDR3aa: CAWSVLGYGQPQHF

v_gene: TRBV6-5
abundance: -
CDR3aa: CASSPQWNEQFF

v_gene: TRBV10-3
abundance: -
CDR3aa: CAISETRDRDNEQFF

v_gene: TRBV9
abundance: -
CDR3aa: CASNSGQGSEQFF

v_gene: TRBV11-2
abundance: -
CDR3aa: CASSQVGEGDEKLFF

v_gene: TRBV7-8
abundance: few
CDR3aa: CASSLGGQGNQPQHF

v_gene: TRBV6-5
abundance: -
CDR3aa: CASSSQRSNQPQHF

v_gene: TRBV11-3
abundance: -
CDR3aa: CASSPWDSDNEQFF

v_gene: TRBV7-6
abundance: few
CDR3aa: CASSLFARTSGSAMGHNEQFF

v_gene: TRBV11-3
abundance: -
CDR3aa: CASSGVSGANTGELFF

v_gene: TRBV9
abundance: -
CDR3aa: CASSSPGGTRDNEQFF

v_gene: TRBV28
abundance: -
CDR3aa: CASNRVRGNTEAFF

v_gene: TRBV28
abundance: -
CDR3aa: CASSSTGGASEKLFF

v_gene: TRBV6-1
abundance: -
CDR3aa: CASSGFTGADSPLHF

v_gene: TRBV10-3
abundance: -
CDR3aa: CATHPSTGDNEKLFF

v_gene: TRBV9
abundance: -
CDR3aa: CASSADSVSYEQYF

v_gene: TRBV6-5
abundance: -
CDR3aa: CASEGPDTQYF

v_gene: TRBV5-6
abundance: -
CDR3aa: CASSWGLAGTDTQYF

v_gene: TRBV9
abundance: few
CDR3aa: CASSVAGVEGAKFYGYTF

v_gene: TRBV5-4
abundance: -
CDR3aa: CASSSGRDLNEKLFF

v_gene: TRBV2
abundance: -
CDR3aa: CASSDGTGGVYTQYF

v_gene: TRBV4-2
abundance: -
CDR3aa: CASEQGAGTGELFF

v_gene: TRBV6-5
abundance: once
CDR3aa: CASSGDRGPGDEQFF

v_gene: TRBV20-1
abundance: once
CDR3aa: CSASGGAWQFF

v_gene: TRBV9
abundance: -
CDR3aa: CASSPELAGGYNEQFF

v_gene: TRBV19
abundance: -
CDR3aa: CASSIDGGGNPYNEQFF

v_gene: TRBV9
abundance: -
CDR3aa: CASSVEVVGPEQYF

v_gene: TRBV27
abundance: -
CDR3aa: CASWRRSQETQYF

v_gene: TRBV2
abundance: -
CDR3aa: CASGAGGAVQPQHF

v_gene: TRBV7-3
abundance: few
CDR3aa: CASSQGLAGVEDTQYF

v_gene: TRBV10-2
abundance: -
CDR3aa: CASSYRGHYNEQFF

v_gene: TRBV4-1
abundance: -
CDR3aa: CASSQAGGQGDTQYF

v_gene: TRBV6-5
abundance: -
CDR3aa: CASGLSNSPLHF

v_gene: TRBV18
abundance: -
CDR3aa: CASSPGQGPSSYNEQFF

v_gene: TRBV7-9
abundance: -
CDR3aa: CASSFTGTDTQYF

v_gene: TRBV5-8
abundance: medium-sized
CDR3aa: CASSPRGRDYEQYF

v_gene: TRBV4-1
abundance: -
CDR3aa: CASSLSEGGAYEQYF

v_gene: TRBV5-6
abundance: -
CDR3aa: CASSPRTRVSYEQYF

v_gene: TRBV11-2
abundance: once
CDR3aa: CASSRHLRAEAFF

v_gene: TRBV28
abundance: few
CDR3aa: CASSLESSGRYEQYF

v_gene: TRBV4-1
abundance: -
CDR3aa: CASSLSGTLETQYF

v_gene: TRBV4-3
abundance: -
CDR3aa: CASSQDLGAGGRYGYTF

v_gene: TRBV19
abundance: -
CDR3aa: CASSRDSGINQPQHF

v_gene: TRBV6-1
abundance: -
CDR3aa: CASSVARETQYF

v_gene: TRBV7-2
abundance: -
CDR3aa: CASSPDRRDKYFEAFF

v_gene: TRBV27
abundance: -
CDR3aa: CASSLYGGQSQYF

v_gene: TRBV5-6
abundance: once
CDR3aa: CASSSEQGATETQYF

v_gene: TRBV6-6
abundance: once
CDR3aa: CASSPLGGTGANVLTF

v_gene: TRBV4-1
abundance: -
CDR3aa: CASSVRDSYEQYF